The 4 T cell receptor beta chains given below trace back to one sample, sequenced in a study of spatial heterogeneity in lung cancer. TCRdb reanalysed the 5' RACE reads using MiXCR and keeps one entry per CDR3 protein. The table lists around 120,000 distinct CDR3 sequences, more than 10% of them singletons. Time point noted: blood at routine non-recurrence follow-up after resection. Unsorted whole RNA from tumor, nontumor lung or frozen PBMC underwent sequencing. The sample consisted of PBMCs, taken at follow-up. These receptors were obtained from a male donor with early-stage non-small cell lung cancer.

A few counts support this clonotype. The V and J genes are TRBV6-5 and TRBJ2-5; D is possibly TRBD2 (6 bases). The V gene lost 5 bases and the J gene lost 2 bases, with 9 bases spanning the gap. The CDR3 contains 13 residues. Germline-derived CDR1 and CDR2 are MNHEY and SVGAGI. The CDR3 nucleotides read TGTGCCAGCAGTATTAGCGGACAAGAGACCCAGTACTTC. Translation gives CASSISGQETQYF.

This clonotype was seen only a few times. This chain uses TRBV4-1 with TRBJ2-4; D unclear. The germline gives CDR1 MGHRA, CDR2 YSYEKL. Trimming stripped 2 bases from V and 5 bases from J, with 10 bases between. This CDR3 has 14 amino acids. CDR3: CASSQLTGQNIQYF. The CDR3 nucleotides read TGCGCCAGCAGCCAATTAACCGGGCAAAACATTCAGTACTTC.

This chain joins TRBV21-1 and TRBJ2-7. TRBV21-1 is an annotated pseudogene. The CDR3 is made up of 14 amino acids. The CDR3 nucleotides are TGTGCCAGCAGCAACCGACAAGGCCCCTACGAGCAGTACTTC. Its translation is CASSNRQGPYEQYF.

This chain uses TRBV20-1 with TRBJ2-3; D may correspond to TRBD1 or TRBD2 (5 bases each). The CDR3 totals 14 residues. Germline V gene lookup returns CDR1 DFQATT and CDR2 SNEGSKA (reference sequence). V lost 1 base to trimming and J lost 3 bases, with 11 bases between them. The CDR3 sequence: CSARGGSGTDTQYF. The DNA of the CDR3 is TGCAGTGCTAGAGGGGGGTCCGGTACAGATACGCAGTATTTT.